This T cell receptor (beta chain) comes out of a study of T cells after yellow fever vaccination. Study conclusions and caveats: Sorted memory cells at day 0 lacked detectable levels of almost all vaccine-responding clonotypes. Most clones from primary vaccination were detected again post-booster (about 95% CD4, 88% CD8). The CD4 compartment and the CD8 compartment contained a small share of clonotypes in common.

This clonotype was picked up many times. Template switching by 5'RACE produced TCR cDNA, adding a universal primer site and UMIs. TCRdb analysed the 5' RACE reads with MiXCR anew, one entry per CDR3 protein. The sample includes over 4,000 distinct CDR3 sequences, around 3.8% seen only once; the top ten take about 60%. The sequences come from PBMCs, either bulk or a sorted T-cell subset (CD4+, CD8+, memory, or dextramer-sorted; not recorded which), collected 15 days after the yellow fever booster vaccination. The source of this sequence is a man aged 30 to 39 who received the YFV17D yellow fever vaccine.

CDR3 DNA sequence: TGTGCCAGCAGCCCAGTCCCTCAAGGTGAAGAGACCCAGTACTTC. This codes for CASSPVPQGEETQYF. The chain carries TRBV27 and TRBJ2-5; D not resolved. With 6 bases removed from V and 3 bases from J, the gap between germline ends came to 17 bases. The CDR3 length is 15 residues. Germline CDR1 and CDR2: MNHEY and SMNVEV (reference sequence).